This TCR beta chain was recorded in a study of beta chain features in type 1 diabetes. This clone was seen repeatedly, ten times or more. No antigen is known for it. The CDR3 runs 14 residues. Germline V CDR1 and CDR2: SNHLY, FYNNEI. With V trimmed by 7 bases and J by 1 base, 1 base remained unmatched. What was sequenced were expressed TCRB transcripts, since all of the isolated RNA had been reverse transcribed. The protocol was immunoSEQ multiplex PCR, while the TCRdb copy is restricted to in-frame clones and leaves out a portion. Of nearly 350,000 clones listed, about a tenth were seen once; the top ten hold about 1%. Study-level points and caveats: A closer apparent resemblance between naive, central memory and Treg TCRB repertoires was seen in patients than in healthy donors. Researchers report that Type 1 diabetes patients had moderately but significantly shorter TCRB CDR3s across all four CD4+ subsets. Since sequencing was performed on cDNA, cells with high TCR expression could be over-represented. Shorter templates might be favored by PCR, equally in patients and controls.

The chain employs TRBV2 and TRBJ1-5; TRBD1 agrees at 10 bases. The clonotype originates from a man under 40 with type 1 diabetes. Sequences were obtained from central memory CD4+ T cells from blood. The CDR3 DNA reads TGTGCCAGCACGGACAGGGGGAGCAATCAGCCCCAGCATTTT. It specifies CASTDRGSNQPQHF.